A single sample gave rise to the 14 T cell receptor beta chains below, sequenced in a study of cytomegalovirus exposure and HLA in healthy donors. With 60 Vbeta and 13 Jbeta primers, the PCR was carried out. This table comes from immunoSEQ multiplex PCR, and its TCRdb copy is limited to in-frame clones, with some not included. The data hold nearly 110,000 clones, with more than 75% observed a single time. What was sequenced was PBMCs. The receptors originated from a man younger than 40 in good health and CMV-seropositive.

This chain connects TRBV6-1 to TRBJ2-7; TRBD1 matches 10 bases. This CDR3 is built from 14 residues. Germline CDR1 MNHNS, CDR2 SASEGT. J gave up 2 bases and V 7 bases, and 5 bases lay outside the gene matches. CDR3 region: CASKTGTGAYEQYF. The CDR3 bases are TGTGCCAGCAAAACCGGGACAGGGGCCTACGAGCAGTACTTC.

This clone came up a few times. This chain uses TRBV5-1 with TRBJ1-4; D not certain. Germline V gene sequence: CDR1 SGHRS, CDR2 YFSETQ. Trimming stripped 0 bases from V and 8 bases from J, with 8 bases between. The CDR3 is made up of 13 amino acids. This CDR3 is CASSLGSSEKLFF. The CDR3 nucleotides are TGCGCCAGCAGCTTGGGTTCGTCCGAAAAACTGTTTTTT.

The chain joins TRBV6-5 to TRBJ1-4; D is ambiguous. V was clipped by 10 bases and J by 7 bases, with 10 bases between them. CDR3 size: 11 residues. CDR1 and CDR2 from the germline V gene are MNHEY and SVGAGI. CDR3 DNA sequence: TGTGCCACCAAATGGAGTGAAAAACTGTTTTTT. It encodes CATKWSEKLFF.

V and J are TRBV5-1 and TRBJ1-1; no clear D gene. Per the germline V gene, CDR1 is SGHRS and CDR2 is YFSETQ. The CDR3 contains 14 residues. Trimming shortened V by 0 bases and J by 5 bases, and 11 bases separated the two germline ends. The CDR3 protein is CASSLAGGRTEAFF. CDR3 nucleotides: TGCGCCAGCAGCTTGGCTGGAGGTCGGACTGAAGCTTTCTTT.

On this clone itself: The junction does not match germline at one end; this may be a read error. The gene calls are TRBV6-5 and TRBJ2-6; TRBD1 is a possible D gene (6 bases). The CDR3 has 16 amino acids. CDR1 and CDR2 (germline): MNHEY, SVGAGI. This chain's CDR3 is CASSSTGFSGANGLTF. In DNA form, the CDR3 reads TGTGCCAGCAGTTCAACAGGGTTTTCTGGGGCCAACGGCCTGACTTTC.

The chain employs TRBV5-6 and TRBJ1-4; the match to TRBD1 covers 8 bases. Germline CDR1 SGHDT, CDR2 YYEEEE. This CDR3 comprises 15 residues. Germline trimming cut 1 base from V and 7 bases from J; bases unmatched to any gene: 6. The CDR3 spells CASSLYPGGGEKLFF. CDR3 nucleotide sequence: TGTGCCAGCAGCTTGTATCCAGGGGGCGGTGAAAAACTGTTTTTT.

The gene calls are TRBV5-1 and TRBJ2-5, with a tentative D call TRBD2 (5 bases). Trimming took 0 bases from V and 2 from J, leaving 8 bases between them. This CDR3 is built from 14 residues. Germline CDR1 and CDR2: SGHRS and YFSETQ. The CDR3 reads CASSLGAVQETQYF. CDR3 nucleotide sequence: TGCGCCAGCAGCTTGGGAGCGGTTCAAGAGACCCAGTACTTC.

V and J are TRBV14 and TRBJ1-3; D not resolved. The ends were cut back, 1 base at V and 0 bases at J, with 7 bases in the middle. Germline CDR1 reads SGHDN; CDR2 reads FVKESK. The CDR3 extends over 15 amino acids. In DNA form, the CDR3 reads TGTGCCAGCAGCCAAGTGGCGGTCTCTGGAAACACCATATATTTT. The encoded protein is CASSQVAVSGNTIYF.

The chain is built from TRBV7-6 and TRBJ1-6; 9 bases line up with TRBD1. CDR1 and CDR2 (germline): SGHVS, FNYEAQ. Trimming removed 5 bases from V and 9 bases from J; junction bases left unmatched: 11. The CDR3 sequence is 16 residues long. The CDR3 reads CASSPETDRGGSPLHF. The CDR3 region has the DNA TGTGCCAGCAGCCCCGAGACAGACAGGGGGGGTTCACCCCTCCACTTT.

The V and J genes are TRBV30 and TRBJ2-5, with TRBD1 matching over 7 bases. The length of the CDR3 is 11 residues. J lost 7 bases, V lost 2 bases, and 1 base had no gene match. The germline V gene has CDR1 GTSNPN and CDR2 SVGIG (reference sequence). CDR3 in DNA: TGTGCCTGGAGTCCAGGGGGGACCCAGTACTTC. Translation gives CAWSPGGTQYF.

In DNA, the CDR3 is TGTGCCAGCAGCTCAACAGGGAGATATGGCTACACCTTC. Translating it yields CASSSTGRYGYTF. This chain joins TRBV7-9 and TRBJ1-2; weak D call: TRBD1 (6 bases). The V gene's germline CDR1 is SEHNR and CDR2 FQNEAQ (reference sequence). CDR3 length equals 13 residues. V lost 4 bases and J 5 bases, leaving 11 bases between the germline ends.

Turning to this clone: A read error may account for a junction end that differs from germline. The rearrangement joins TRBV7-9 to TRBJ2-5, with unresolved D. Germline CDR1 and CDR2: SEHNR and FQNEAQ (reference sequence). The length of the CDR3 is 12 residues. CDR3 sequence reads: CSSSPSAETQYF. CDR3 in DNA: TGTTCCAGCAGCCCATCCGCGGAGACCCAGTACTTC.

CDR3 region: CASSSRDPIPYEQFF. In DNA form, the CDR3 reads TGTGCCAGCAGCTCGCGGGACCCTATACCATACGAGCAGTTCTTC. The chain has TRBV6-5 and TRBJ2-1, with D tentatively TRBD2 (6 bases). This CDR3 contains 15 residues. The germline V and J ends were trimmed by 6 bases and 10 bases, with 22 bases remaining between them. Germline assignment: CDR1 MNHEY and CDR2 SVGAGI.

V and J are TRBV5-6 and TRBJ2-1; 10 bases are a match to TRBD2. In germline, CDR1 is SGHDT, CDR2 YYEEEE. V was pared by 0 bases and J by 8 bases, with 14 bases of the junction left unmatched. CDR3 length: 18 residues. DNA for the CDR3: TGTGCCAGCAGCTTGGTGGGCGGTTTAGCGGGGGGCGACCATGAGCAGTTCTTC. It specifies CASSLVGGLAGGDHEQFF.